This TCR beta chain derives from a study of cytotoxic CD8 clonotypes in ibrutinib-treated CLL. About the study: Timing of response sample collection was a median roughly twelve months after treatment start, with a range of 6 to 36. A mean of roughly 250,000 productive templates and approximately 85,000 productive rearrangements was obtained per sample. Study-level points and caveats: Before falling back toward baseline at progression, clonality had risen at the time of ibrutinib response.

Note on this clone: Its specificity is not known.

The length of the CDR3 is 16 residues. V lost 2 bases and J lost 7, with 18 bases in between. The V gene's germline CDR1 is MDHEN and CDR2 SYDVKM. The assay was immunoSEQ multiplex PCR, and TCRdb's table has in-frame clones only and misses some. Among tens of thousands of clones listed, more than 75% were seen once. The source material was PBMCs, sampled at disease progression, from a patient treated with ibrutinib. The clonotype was recovered from a human donor with chronic lymphocytic leukemia. The chain combines TRBV28 with TRBJ1-5; no definite D call. Here the CDR3 reads CASSLVRRIRGQPQHF. CDR3 DNA sequence: TGTGCCAGCAGTTTAGTCCGAAGAATAAGAGGGCAGCCCCAGCATTTT.